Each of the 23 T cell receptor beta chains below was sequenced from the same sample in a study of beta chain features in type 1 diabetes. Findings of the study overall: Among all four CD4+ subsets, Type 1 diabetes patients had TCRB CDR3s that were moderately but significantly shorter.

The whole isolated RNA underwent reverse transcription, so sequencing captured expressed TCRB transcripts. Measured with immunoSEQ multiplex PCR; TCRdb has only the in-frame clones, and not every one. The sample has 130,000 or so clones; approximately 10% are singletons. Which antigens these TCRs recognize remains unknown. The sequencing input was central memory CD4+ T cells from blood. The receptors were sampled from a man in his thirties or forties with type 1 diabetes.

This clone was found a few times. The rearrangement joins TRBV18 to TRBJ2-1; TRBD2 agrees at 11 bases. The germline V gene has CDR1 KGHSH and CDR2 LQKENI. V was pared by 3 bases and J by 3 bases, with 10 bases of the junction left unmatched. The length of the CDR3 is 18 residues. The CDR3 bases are TGTGCCAGCTCACCGGGGACTAGCGGATCCAATTTCTACAATGAGCAGTTCTTC. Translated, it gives CASSPGTSGSNFYNEQFF.

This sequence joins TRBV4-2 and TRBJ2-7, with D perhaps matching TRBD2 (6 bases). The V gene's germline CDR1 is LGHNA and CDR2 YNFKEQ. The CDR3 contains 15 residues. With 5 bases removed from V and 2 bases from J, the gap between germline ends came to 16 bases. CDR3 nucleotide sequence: TGTGCCAGCAGCTTGTCGGCGGGGAAAACCTACGAGCAGTACTTC. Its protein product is CASSLSAGKTYEQYF.

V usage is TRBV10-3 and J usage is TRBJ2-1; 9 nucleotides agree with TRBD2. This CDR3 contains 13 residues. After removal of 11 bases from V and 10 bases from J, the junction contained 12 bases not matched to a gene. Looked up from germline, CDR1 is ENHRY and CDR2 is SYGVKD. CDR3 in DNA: TGTGCCTCCCAAGGAAGCGGACTAGCGGAGCAGTTCTTC. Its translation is CASQGSGLAEQFF.

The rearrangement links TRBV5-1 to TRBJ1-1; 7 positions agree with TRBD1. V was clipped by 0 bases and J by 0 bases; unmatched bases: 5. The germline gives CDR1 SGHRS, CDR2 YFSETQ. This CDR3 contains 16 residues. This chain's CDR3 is CASSLGQGNMNTEAFF. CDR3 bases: TGCGCCAGCAGCTTGGGACAGGGAAATATGAACACTGAAGCTTTCTTT.

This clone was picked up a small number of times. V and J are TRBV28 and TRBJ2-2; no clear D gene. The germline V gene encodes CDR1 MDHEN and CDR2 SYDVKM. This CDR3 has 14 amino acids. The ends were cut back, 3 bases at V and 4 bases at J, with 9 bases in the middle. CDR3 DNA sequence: TGTGCCAGCAGTTTTGGAGCTATCACCGGGGAGCTGTTTTTT. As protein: CASSFGAITGELFF. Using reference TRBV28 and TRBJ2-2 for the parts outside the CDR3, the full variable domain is DVKVTQSSRYLVKRTGEKVFLECVQDMDHENMFWYRQDPGLGLRLIYFSYDVKMKEKGDIPEGYSVSREKKERFSLILESASTNQTSMYLCASSFGAITGELFFGEGSRLTVL.

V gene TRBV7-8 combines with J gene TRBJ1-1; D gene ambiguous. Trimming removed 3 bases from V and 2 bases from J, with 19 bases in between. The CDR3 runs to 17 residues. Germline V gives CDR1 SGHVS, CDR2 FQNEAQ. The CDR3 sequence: CASSLGPWKRENTEAFF. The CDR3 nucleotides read TGTGCCAGCAGCTTGGGCCCGTGGAAGAGAGAAAACACTGAAGCTTTCTTT. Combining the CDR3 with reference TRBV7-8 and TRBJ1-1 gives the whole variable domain GAGVSQSPRYKVAKRGQDVALRCDPISGHVSLFWYQQALGQGPEFLTYFQNEAQLDKSGLPSDRFFAERPEGSVSTLKIQRTQQEDSAVYLCASSLGPWKRENTEAFFGQGTRLTVV.

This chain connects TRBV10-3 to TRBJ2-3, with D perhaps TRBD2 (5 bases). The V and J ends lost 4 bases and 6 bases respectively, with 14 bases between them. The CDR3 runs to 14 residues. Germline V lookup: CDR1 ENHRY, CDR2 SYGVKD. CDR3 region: CAISGTTRRDTQYF. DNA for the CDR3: TGTGCCATCAGTGGGACGACCCGGAGGGATACGCAGTATTTT.

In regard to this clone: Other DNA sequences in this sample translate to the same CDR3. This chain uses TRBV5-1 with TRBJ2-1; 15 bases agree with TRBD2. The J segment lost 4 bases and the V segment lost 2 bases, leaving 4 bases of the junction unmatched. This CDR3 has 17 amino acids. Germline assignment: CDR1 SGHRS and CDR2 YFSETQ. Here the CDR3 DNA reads TGCGCCAGCAGCTTTGGACTAGCGGGGGGGCTTTACAATGAGCAGTTCTTC. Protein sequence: CASSFGLAGGLYNEQFF.

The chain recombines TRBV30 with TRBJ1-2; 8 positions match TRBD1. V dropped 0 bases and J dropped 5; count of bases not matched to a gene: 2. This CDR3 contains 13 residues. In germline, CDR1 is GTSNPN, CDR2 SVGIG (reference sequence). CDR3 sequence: CAWSVGQGYGYTF. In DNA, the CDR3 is TGTGCCTGGAGTGTAGGACAGGGATATGGCTACACCTTC.

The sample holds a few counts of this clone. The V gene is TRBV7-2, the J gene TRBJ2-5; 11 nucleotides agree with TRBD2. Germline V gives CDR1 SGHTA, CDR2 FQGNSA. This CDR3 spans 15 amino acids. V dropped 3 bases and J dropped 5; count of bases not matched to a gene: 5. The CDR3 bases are TGTGCCAGCAGCTTGGGGACTAGCGGTGGGGAGACCCAGTACTTC. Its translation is CASSLGTSGGETQYF.

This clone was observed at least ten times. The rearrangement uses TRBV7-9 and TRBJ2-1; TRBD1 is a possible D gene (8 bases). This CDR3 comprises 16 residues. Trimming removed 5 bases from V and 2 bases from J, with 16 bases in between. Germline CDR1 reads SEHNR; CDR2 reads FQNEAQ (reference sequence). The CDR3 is CASSPRGRGPYNEQFF. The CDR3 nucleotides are TGTGCCAGCAGCCCCAGGGGGCGGGGGCCCTACAATGAGCAGTTCTTC.

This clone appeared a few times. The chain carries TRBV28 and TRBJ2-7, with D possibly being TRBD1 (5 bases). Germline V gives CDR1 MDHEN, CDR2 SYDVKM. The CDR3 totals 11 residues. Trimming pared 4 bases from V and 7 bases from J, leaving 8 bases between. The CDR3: CASSYHREQYF. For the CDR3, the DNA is TGTGCCAGCAGTTACCACAGGGAGCAGTACTTC.

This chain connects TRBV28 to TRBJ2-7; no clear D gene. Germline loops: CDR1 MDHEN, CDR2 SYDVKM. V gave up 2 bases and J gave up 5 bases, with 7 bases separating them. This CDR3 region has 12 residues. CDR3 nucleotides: TGTGCCAGCAGTTTAAATTTCAACGAGCAGTACTTC. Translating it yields CASSLNFNEQYF.

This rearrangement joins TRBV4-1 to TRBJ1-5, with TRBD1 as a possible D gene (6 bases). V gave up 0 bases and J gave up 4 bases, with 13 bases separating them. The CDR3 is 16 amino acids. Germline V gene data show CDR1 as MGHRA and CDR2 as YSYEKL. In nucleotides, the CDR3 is TGCGCCAGCAGCCAAGATCGGCAGAGGGGGAATCAGCCCCAGCATTTT. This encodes CASSQDRQRGNQPQHF.

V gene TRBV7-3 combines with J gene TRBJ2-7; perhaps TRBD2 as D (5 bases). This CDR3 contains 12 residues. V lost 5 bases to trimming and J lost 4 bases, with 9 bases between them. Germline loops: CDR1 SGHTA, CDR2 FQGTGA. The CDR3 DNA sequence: TGTGCCAGCAGCCCCAGAGGGTACGAGCAGTACTTC. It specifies CASSPRGYEQYF.

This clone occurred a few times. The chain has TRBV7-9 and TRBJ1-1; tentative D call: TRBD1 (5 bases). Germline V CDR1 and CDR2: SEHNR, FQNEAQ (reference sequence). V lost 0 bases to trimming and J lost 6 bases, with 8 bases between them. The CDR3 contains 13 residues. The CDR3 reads CASSLARESEAFF. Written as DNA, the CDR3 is TGTGCCAGCAGCTTAGCCAGGGAATCTGAAGCTTTCTTT.

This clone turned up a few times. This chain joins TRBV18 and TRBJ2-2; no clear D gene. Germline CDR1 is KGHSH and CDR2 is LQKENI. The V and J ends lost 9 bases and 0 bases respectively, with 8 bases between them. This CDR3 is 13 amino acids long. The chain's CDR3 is CASLLANTGELFF. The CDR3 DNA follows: TGTGCCAGTTTACTCGCGAACACCGGGGAGCTGTTTTTT.

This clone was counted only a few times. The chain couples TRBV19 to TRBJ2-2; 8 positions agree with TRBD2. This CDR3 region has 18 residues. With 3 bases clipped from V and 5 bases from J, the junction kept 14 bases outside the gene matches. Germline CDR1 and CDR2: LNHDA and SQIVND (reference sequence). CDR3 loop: CASSIGRTSGKGTGELFF. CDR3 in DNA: TGTGCCAGTAGTATCGGACGAACTAGCGGCAAGGGGACCGGGGAGCTGTTTTTT.

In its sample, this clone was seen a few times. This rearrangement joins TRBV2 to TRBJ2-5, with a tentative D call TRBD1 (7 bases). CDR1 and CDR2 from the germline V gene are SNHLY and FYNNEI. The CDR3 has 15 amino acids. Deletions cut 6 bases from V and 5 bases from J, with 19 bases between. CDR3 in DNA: TGTGCCAGCAGCGCGGGACAGACCGATCGGGAGACCCAGTACTTC. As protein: CASSAGQTDRETQYF.

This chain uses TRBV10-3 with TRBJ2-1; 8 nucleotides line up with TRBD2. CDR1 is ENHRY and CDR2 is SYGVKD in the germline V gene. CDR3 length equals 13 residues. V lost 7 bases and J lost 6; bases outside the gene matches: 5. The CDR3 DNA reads TGTGCCATCACGACTAGCGAGGGCAATGAGCAGTTCTTC. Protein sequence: CAITTSEGNEQFF.

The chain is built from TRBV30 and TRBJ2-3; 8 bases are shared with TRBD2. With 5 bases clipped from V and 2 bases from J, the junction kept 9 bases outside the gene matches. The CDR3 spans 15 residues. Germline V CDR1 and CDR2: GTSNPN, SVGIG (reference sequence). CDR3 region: CAWAIRGGLTDTQYF. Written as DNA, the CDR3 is TGTGCCTGGGCTATCCGGGGGGGCCTCACAGATACGCAGTATTTT.

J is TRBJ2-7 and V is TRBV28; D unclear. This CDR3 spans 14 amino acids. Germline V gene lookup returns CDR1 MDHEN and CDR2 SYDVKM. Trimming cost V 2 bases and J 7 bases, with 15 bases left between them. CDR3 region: CASSLTQSMREQYF. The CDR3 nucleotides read TGTGCCAGCAGTTTAACACAAAGCATGCGGGAGCAGTACTTC.

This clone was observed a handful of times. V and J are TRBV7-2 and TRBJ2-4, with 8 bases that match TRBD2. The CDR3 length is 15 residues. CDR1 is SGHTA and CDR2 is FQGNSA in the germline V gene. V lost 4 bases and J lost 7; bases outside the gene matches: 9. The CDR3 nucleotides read TGTGCCAGCAGCTCTAGCGGGCGGGGACGGAACATTCAGTACTTC. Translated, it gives CASSSSGRGRNIQYF.